This T cell receptor (beta chain) is from a study of T cell clonotyping in hematopoietic cell transplantation. Data came from immunoSEQ multiplex PCR; TCRdb stores just in-frame clones and leaves some out. The sample carries 13,000 to 15,000 clones, just over 95% recorded once. Trimming cost V 0 bases and J 5 bases; bases outside gene matches: 7. From germline, CDR1 is SGHDN and CDR2 FVKESK. The length of the CDR3 is 17 residues. The clonotype comes from a female patient between 50 and 60 years old who had an allogeneic stem cell transplant from an unrelated donor, so T cells may come from the graft donor. Some clones in this sample may be carry-over from other donors' samples. Specimen: peripheral blood mononuclear cells, collected 30 days after allogeneic stem cell transplant. The gene calls are TRBV14 and TRBJ2-5; 12 nucleotides align to TRBD1. CDR3 in DNA: TGTGCCAGCAGCCAAGATTTTACGGGACAGGGGGCGGAGACCCAGTACTTC. This sequence encodes CASSQDFTGQGAETQYF.